A single sample is the source of the 28 T cell receptor beta chains below, sequenced in a study of identical twins (dated by TCRdb to about 2016). Library preparation was by 5' RACE. The instrument was an Illumina HiSeq 2000. Using fastp trimming at Q25 and MiXCR clonotype assembly, TCRdb reanalyzed the public sequencing data and kept in-frame beta chains. When rows share a CDR3 protein, they turn into one entry using the most common DNA and genes. The sample table shows roughly 240,000 distinct CDR3 sequences, and approximately 7% are seen once. Clones ranked in the top ten supply roughly 3.6% of the sample. Another study also made use of these data, one on yellow fever vaccine responses in identical twins.

The sequencing sample was made of memory (CD45RO+) T cells sorted from blood. Taken with the paper, the label for cell subset or site translates to: CD45RO+ enriched T cells. The receptors come from a woman aged 18 to 35 in good health.

This sequence joins TRBV18 and TRBJ1-5, with 7 bases lining up with TRBD1. The germline V gene has CDR1 KGHSH and CDR2 LQKENI. The CDR3 length is 14 residues. The V segment lost 4 bases and the J segment 2 bases; nucleotides outside the gene matches: 2. The CDR3 DNA sequence: TGTGCCAGCTCACACGGGACAGGCAATCAGCCCCAGCATTTT. It translates to CASSHGTGNQPQHF. The whole variable domain, remainder taken from reference TRBV18 and TRBJ1-5, is NAGVMQNPRHLVRRRGQEARLRCSPMKGHSHVYWYRQLPEEGLKFMVYLQKENIIDESGMPKERFSAEFPKEGPSILRIQQVVRGDSAAYFCASSHGTGNQPQHFGDGTRLSIL.

There are many counts of this clonotype. This chain uses TRBV29-1 with TRBJ2-1, with D possibly TRBD2 on 6 matching bases. The CDR3 has 15 amino acids. Per germline, CDR1 SQVTM and CDR2 ANQGSEA. V was pared by 2 bases and J by 6 bases, with 17 bases between. The CDR3 DNA follows: TGCAGCGTTGAAAAAGGTAGCGGCACTCTCAATGAGCAGTTCTTC. This codes for CSVEKGSGTLNEQFF.

In this sample, this clonotype turned up many times. The rearrangement joins TRBV27 to TRBJ2-1, with 8 bases fitting TRBD1. This CDR3 region has 15 residues. Looked up from germline, CDR1 is MNHEY and CDR2 is SMNVEV (reference sequence). After removal of 6 bases from V and 0 bases from J, the junction contained 4 bases not matched to a gene. The CDR3, as DNA: TGTGCCAGCAGACTAGGACAGGGCTCCTACAATGAGCAGTTCTTC. Translated, it gives CASRLGQGSYNEQFF.

The chain uses TRBV28 and TRBJ1-1; D is unclear. The CDR3 consists of 15 residues. Germline V gene sequence: CDR1 MDHEN, CDR2 SYDVKM. With 2 bases removed from V and 0 bases from J, the gap between germline ends came to 10 bases. The CDR3 here is CASSLGQLMNTEAFF. The CDR3 DNA reads TGTGCCAGCAGTTTAGGGCAGTTGATGAACACTGAAGCTTTCTTT. The entire variable domain, with the rest obtained from reference TRBV28 and TRBJ1-1, is as follows: DVKVTQSSRYLVKRTGEKVFLECVQDMDHENMFWYRQDPGLGLRLIYFSYDVKMKEKGDIPEGYSVSREKKERFSLILESASTNQTSMYLCASSLGQLMNTEAFFGQGTRLTVV.

This clonotype has ten or more counts. The V call is TRBV20-1, the J call TRBJ1-1; D perhaps matches TRBD1 (6 bases). CDR3 size: 12 residues. Germline CDR1 DFQATT, CDR2 SNEGSKA (reference sequence). Trimming removed 8 bases from V and 4 bases from J, with 14 bases in between. The CDR3 region is CSIQGFGTEAFF. The CDR3 DNA is TGCAGTATTCAGGGGTTCGGCACTGAAGCTTTCTTT.

This clonotype was seen at least ten times. The chain joins TRBV5-1 to TRBJ2-7; D is unclear. The CDR3 has 12 residues. CDR1 and CDR2 from the germline V gene are SGHRS and YFSETQ. V lost 3 bases and J lost 7, with 11 bases in between. The CDR3 loop reads CASSSSNREQYF. The CDR3, as DNA: TGCGCCAGCAGCTCCTCGAATCGGGAGCAGTACTTC. Drawing the rest from reference TRBV5-1 and TRBJ2-7, the complete variable domain is KAGVTQTPRYLIKTRGQQVTLSCSPISGHRSVSWYQQTPGQGLQFLFEYFSETQRNKGNFPGRFSGRQFSNSRSEMNVSTLELGDSALYLCASSSSNREQYFGPGTRLTVT.

The sample holds many counts of this clonotype. The genes are TRBV7-3 and TRBJ2-1, with 10 bases matching TRBD2. Trimming at V came to 5 bases and at J to 5 bases, leaving 6 bases not matched to a gene. The germline CDR1 and CDR2 sequences are SGHTA and FQGTGA. The CDR3 is 15 amino acids. CDR3 bases: TGTGCCAGCAGCCCGGGACTAGCGCAAAACAATGAGCAGTTCTTC. This sequence encodes CASSPGLAQNNEQFF.

V usage is TRBV6-6 and J usage is TRBJ2-7; D gene ambiguous. Trimming took 0 bases from V and 5 from J, leaving 8 bases between them. The germline CDR1 and CDR2 sequences are MNHNY and SVGAGI (reference sequence). The CDR3 loop spans 13 amino acids. As DNA, the CDR3 is TGTGCCAGCAGTTACTCAAGGGTTGACGAGCAGTACGTC. Residues: CASSYSRVDEQYV.

The chain is built from TRBV28 and TRBJ1-1; possible D gene TRBD1, 5 bases. Germline V gene lookup returns CDR1 MDHEN and CDR2 SYDVKM. With 7 bases removed from V and 1 base from J, the gap between germline ends came to 16 bases. The CDR3 has 15 residues. In DNA form, the CDR3 reads TGTGCCAGCACTACTTGGGGCCAGGAGAACACTGAAGCTTTCTTT. Translated, it gives CASTTWGQENTEAFF.

This clonotype was seen a few times. V usage is TRBV5-1 and J usage is TRBJ1-2; 7 bases are a match to TRBD1. V lost 0 bases and J lost 3; bases outside the gene matches: 5. CDR3 length: 15 amino acids. Germline V gives CDR1 SGHRS, CDR2 YFSETQ. The CDR3 coding sequence is TGCGCCAGCAGCTTGGGACAGGGAAGCTACTATGGCTACACCTTC. This gives the protein CASSLGQGSYYGYTF. The full variable domain, completed using reference TRBV5-1 and TRBJ1-2, is KAGVTQTPRYLIKTRGQQVTLSCSPISGHRSVSWYQQTPGQGLQFLFEYFSETQRNKGNFPGRFSGRQFSNSRSEMNVSTLELGDSALYLCASSLGQGSYYGYTFGSGTRLTVV.

The V call is TRBV15, the J call TRBJ2-7; a possible D gene is TRBD1 (6 bases). CDR1 and CDR2 from the germline V gene are LNHNV and YYDKDF (reference sequence). V was pared by 9 bases and J by 3 bases, with 15 bases between. The CDR3 covers 13 residues. CDR3 in DNA: TGTGCCACTGCCCTGGGGGCCGGCTACGAGCAGTACTTC. Translating it yields CATALGAGYEQYF. The full variable domain, completed using reference TRBV15 and TRBJ2-7, is DAMVIQNPRYQVTQFGKPVTLSCSQTLNHNVMYWYQQKSSQAPKLLFHYYDKDFNNEADTPDNFQSRRPNTSFCFLDIRSPGLGDTAMYLCATALGAGYEQYFGPGTRLTVT.

This clonotype came up many times. V gene TRBV12-3 or TRBV12-4 combines with J gene TRBJ2-4; 8 bases align to TRBD1. With 7 bases clipped from V and 1 base from J, the junction kept 3 bases outside the gene matches. This CDR3 spans 14 amino acids. CDR3 protein: CASTRTGAKNIQYF. CDR3 in DNA: TGTGCCAGCACTCGGACAGGGGCCAAAAACATTCAGTACTTC.

The rearrangement joins TRBV11-2 to TRBJ2-3; 7 bases align to TRBD1. Germline V gene sequence: CDR1 SGHAT, CDR2 FQNNGV. The J segment lost 1 base and the V segment lost 9 bases, leaving 10 bases of the junction unmatched. The CDR3 totals 15 residues. The CDR3 here is CASCVGQGGTDTQYF. DNA of the CDR3: TGTGCCAGTTGTGTGGGGCAGGGGGGCACAGATACGCAGTATTTT.

J is TRBJ2-1 and V is TRBV7-9; the D gene is possibly TRBD2 (6 bases). CDR1 is SEHNR and CDR2 is FQNEAQ in the germline V gene (reference sequence). This CDR3 has 18 amino acids. V gave up 2 bases and J gave up 7 bases, with 24 bases separating them. CDR3 nucleotide sequence: TGTGCCAGCAGCTTAAAAGGGGCCCGGACTGGGGGGTTGAATGAGCAGTTCTTC. Encoded protein: CASSLKGARTGGLNEQFF.

This clonotype has more than one count but fewer than ten. This chain links TRBV5-1 with TRBJ2-7, with TRBD1 identical over 10 bases. V dropped 0 bases and J dropped 5; count of bases not matched to a gene: 5. Germline V gives CDR1 SGHRS, CDR2 YFSETQ. This CDR3 has 15 residues. CDR3 in DNA: TGCGCCAGCAGCTTGGTTGGGACAGGGGTGGACGAGCAGTACGTC. It is translated as CASSLVGTGVDEQYV.

This clonotype was seen many times. The chain joins TRBV12-3 or TRBV12-4 to TRBJ1-5; D unresolved. Trimming cost V 5 bases and J 0 bases, with 8 bases left between them. The CDR3 runs 14 residues. CDR3 sequence reads: CASSITDSNQPQHF. The DNA of the CDR3 is TGTGCCAGCAGTATAACGGATAGCAATCAGCCCCAGCATTTT.

CDR3 residues: CASSPKYRDSAYEQYF. CDR3 DNA sequence: TGTGCCAGCTCACCCAAATACCGGGACAGCGCCTACGAGCAGTACTTC. V gene TRBV18 combines with J gene TRBJ2-7; 7 positions match TRBD1. V dropped 3 bases and J dropped 2; count of bases not matched to a gene: 10. The germline V gene has CDR1 KGHSH and CDR2 LQKENI. This CDR3 contains 16 residues.

In its sample, this clonotype was seen many times. The gene calls are TRBV5-1 and TRBJ2-2; 7 bases align to TRBD2. In germline, CDR1 is SGHRS, CDR2 YFSETQ. J was trimmed by 4 bases and V by 4 bases; bases with no gene match: 7. The CDR3 runs 15 residues. CDR3 in amino acids: CASSISSGPTGELFF. CDR3 DNA sequence: TGCGCCAGCAGCATATCTAGCGGACCCACCGGGGAGCTGTTTTTT.

This sequence joins TRBV6-2 or TRBV6-3 and TRBJ2-7; D call uncertain. The CDR3 extends over 12 amino acids. V was trimmed by 2 bases and J by 3 bases, leaving 5 bases between them. Germline V gene lookup returns CDR1 MNHEY and CDR2 SVGEGT. For the CDR3, the DNA is TGTGCCAGCAGTTACGGATACTACGAGCAGTACGTC. Amino acid sequence: CASSYGYYEQYV.

This clonotype was counted ten times or more. The chain has TRBV27 and TRBJ1-5; unclear D gene. V dropped 8 bases and J dropped 4 bases, with 15 bases sitting between them. The CDR3 loop spans 14 amino acids. CDR1 and CDR2 from the germline V gene are MNHEY and SMNVEV (reference sequence). The CDR3 coding sequence is TGTGCCAGCCGTTCGGGTGATTGGAATCAGCCCCAGCATTTT. It yields the protein CASRSGDWNQPQHF.

This clonotype came up many times. The CDR3 spells CASSLKGRTSGSEQFF. DNA for the CDR3: TGTGCCAGCAGCTTAAAAGGGAGGACTAGCGGGAGTGAGCAGTTCTTC. The chain employs TRBV7-3 and TRBJ2-1; the match to TRBD2 covers 13 bases. This CDR3 contains 16 residues. Germline assignment: CDR1 SGHTA and CDR2 FQGTGA. With 1 base clipped from V and 9 bases from J, the junction kept 6 bases outside the gene matches.

This clonotype was observed at least ten times. The CDR3 DNA sequence: TGTGCCAGCAGCCACGTCTATACAGATACGCAGTATTTT. Its protein is CASSHVYTDTQYF. The chain links TRBV3-1 to TRBJ2-3, with D hard to call. Trimming stripped 3 bases from V and 3 bases from J, with 7 bases between. From germline, CDR1 is LGHDT and CDR2 YNNKEL (reference sequence). The CDR3 totals 13 residues.

This sequence joins TRBV20-1 and TRBJ2-7; TRBD2 matches 11 bases. Germline V gene lookup returns CDR1 DFQATT and CDR2 SNEGSKA (reference sequence). The junction had 5 bases not matched to a gene; V was cut back by 5 bases and J by 2 bases. CDR3 length: 14 amino acids. This CDR3 is CSAATSGDPYEQYV. The DNA for the CDR3 is TGCAGTGCTGCGACTAGCGGGGACCCCTACGAGCAGTACGTC.

This clonotype turned up a few times. The chain combines TRBV27 with TRBJ2-7; 10 nucleotides match TRBD2. The CDR3 is made up of 14 amino acids. With V trimmed by 5 bases and J by 3 bases, 4 bases remained unmatched. In germline, CDR1 is MNHEY, CDR2 SMNVEV (reference sequence). The CDR3 nucleotides are TGTGCCAGCAGTAGATTAGCGGGGGGCTACGAGCAGTACTTC. It codes for CASSRLAGGYEQYF.

Many counts were recorded for this clonotype. The chain is built from TRBV20-1 and TRBJ1-1, with D possibly TRBD1 on 6 matching bases. Germline V gene sequence: CDR1 DFQATT, CDR2 SNEGSKA (reference sequence). The CDR3 totals 12 residues. V lost 6 bases, J lost 8 bases, and 16 bases lay in between. CDR3 sequence reads: CSATRGGVEAFF. The CDR3 bases are TGCAGTGCCACCCGAGGGGGGGTCGAAGCTTTCTTT.

Ten or more counts support this clonotype. This chain uses TRBV10-3 with TRBJ2-3; D could derive from TRBD1 or TRBD2 (5 bases each). This CDR3 has 13 residues. The germline V gene encodes CDR1 ENHRY and CDR2 SYGVKD. Trimming removed 0 bases at V and 9 bases at J, with 10 bases between. CDR3 amino acids: CAISESFEGTQYF. The CDR3 DNA sequence: TGTGCCATCAGTGAGTCGTTTGAGGGGACGCAGTATTTT.

The J gene is TRBJ2-5, the V gene TRBV7-9; weak D call: TRBD2 (6 bases). The CDR3 is 15 residues long. V was trimmed by 5 bases and J by 2 bases, leaving 15 bases between them. From germline, CDR1 is SEHNR and CDR2 FQNEAQ (reference sequence). As DNA, the CDR3 is TGTGCCAGCAGCCTCCGCCCTAGCGAACAAGAGACCCAGTACTTC. Translating gives CASSLRPSEQETQYF.

V is TRBV7-9 and J is TRBJ2-1, with a tentative D call TRBD2 (5 bases). This CDR3 region has 15 residues. Germline CDR1 reads SEHNR; CDR2 reads FQNEAQ (reference sequence). Trimming took off 7 bases at V and 0 bases at J, with 13 bases between the two ends. The CDR3 spells CASTTRGPSYNEQFF. The CDR3 region has the DNA TGTGCCAGCACCACCAGAGGGCCCTCCTACAATGAGCAGTTCTTC.